The clone carrying this T cell receptor beta chain was picked up a small number of times. Under the authors' procedure: Amplifying reference gene primers gave estimates of nucleated cell counts. The assay was immunoSEQ multiplex PCR, and TCRdb's table has in-frame clones only and misses some. That table supplies the V and J calls and clone size; D and trimming were determined from the DNA. This sample carries 55,000 to 70,000 clones, around 90% of them seen once, and the ten largest clones take roughly 43%. The CDR3 extends over 15 amino acids. From germline, CDR1 is SGHRS and CDR2 YFSETQ. The ends were cut back, 1 base at V and 9 bases at J, with 14 bases in the middle. This entry is derived from a study of blood T cell repertoires in COVID-19. On the study more broadly: COVID-19 samples, acute and convalescent, were from the United States, Italy and Spain.

One Seattle source followed patients from active infection through their disease course. The sequenced sample was peripheral blood. The gene calls are TRBV5-1 and TRBJ1-6, with a tentative D call TRBD1 (5 bases). This sequence was found in a woman between 55 and 75 years old with COVID-19, enrolled during active disease. The CDR3 reads CASSLTGTTSSPLHF. In DNA, the CDR3 is TGCGCCAGCAGCTTGACCGGGACGACTAGTTCACCCCTCCACTTT.